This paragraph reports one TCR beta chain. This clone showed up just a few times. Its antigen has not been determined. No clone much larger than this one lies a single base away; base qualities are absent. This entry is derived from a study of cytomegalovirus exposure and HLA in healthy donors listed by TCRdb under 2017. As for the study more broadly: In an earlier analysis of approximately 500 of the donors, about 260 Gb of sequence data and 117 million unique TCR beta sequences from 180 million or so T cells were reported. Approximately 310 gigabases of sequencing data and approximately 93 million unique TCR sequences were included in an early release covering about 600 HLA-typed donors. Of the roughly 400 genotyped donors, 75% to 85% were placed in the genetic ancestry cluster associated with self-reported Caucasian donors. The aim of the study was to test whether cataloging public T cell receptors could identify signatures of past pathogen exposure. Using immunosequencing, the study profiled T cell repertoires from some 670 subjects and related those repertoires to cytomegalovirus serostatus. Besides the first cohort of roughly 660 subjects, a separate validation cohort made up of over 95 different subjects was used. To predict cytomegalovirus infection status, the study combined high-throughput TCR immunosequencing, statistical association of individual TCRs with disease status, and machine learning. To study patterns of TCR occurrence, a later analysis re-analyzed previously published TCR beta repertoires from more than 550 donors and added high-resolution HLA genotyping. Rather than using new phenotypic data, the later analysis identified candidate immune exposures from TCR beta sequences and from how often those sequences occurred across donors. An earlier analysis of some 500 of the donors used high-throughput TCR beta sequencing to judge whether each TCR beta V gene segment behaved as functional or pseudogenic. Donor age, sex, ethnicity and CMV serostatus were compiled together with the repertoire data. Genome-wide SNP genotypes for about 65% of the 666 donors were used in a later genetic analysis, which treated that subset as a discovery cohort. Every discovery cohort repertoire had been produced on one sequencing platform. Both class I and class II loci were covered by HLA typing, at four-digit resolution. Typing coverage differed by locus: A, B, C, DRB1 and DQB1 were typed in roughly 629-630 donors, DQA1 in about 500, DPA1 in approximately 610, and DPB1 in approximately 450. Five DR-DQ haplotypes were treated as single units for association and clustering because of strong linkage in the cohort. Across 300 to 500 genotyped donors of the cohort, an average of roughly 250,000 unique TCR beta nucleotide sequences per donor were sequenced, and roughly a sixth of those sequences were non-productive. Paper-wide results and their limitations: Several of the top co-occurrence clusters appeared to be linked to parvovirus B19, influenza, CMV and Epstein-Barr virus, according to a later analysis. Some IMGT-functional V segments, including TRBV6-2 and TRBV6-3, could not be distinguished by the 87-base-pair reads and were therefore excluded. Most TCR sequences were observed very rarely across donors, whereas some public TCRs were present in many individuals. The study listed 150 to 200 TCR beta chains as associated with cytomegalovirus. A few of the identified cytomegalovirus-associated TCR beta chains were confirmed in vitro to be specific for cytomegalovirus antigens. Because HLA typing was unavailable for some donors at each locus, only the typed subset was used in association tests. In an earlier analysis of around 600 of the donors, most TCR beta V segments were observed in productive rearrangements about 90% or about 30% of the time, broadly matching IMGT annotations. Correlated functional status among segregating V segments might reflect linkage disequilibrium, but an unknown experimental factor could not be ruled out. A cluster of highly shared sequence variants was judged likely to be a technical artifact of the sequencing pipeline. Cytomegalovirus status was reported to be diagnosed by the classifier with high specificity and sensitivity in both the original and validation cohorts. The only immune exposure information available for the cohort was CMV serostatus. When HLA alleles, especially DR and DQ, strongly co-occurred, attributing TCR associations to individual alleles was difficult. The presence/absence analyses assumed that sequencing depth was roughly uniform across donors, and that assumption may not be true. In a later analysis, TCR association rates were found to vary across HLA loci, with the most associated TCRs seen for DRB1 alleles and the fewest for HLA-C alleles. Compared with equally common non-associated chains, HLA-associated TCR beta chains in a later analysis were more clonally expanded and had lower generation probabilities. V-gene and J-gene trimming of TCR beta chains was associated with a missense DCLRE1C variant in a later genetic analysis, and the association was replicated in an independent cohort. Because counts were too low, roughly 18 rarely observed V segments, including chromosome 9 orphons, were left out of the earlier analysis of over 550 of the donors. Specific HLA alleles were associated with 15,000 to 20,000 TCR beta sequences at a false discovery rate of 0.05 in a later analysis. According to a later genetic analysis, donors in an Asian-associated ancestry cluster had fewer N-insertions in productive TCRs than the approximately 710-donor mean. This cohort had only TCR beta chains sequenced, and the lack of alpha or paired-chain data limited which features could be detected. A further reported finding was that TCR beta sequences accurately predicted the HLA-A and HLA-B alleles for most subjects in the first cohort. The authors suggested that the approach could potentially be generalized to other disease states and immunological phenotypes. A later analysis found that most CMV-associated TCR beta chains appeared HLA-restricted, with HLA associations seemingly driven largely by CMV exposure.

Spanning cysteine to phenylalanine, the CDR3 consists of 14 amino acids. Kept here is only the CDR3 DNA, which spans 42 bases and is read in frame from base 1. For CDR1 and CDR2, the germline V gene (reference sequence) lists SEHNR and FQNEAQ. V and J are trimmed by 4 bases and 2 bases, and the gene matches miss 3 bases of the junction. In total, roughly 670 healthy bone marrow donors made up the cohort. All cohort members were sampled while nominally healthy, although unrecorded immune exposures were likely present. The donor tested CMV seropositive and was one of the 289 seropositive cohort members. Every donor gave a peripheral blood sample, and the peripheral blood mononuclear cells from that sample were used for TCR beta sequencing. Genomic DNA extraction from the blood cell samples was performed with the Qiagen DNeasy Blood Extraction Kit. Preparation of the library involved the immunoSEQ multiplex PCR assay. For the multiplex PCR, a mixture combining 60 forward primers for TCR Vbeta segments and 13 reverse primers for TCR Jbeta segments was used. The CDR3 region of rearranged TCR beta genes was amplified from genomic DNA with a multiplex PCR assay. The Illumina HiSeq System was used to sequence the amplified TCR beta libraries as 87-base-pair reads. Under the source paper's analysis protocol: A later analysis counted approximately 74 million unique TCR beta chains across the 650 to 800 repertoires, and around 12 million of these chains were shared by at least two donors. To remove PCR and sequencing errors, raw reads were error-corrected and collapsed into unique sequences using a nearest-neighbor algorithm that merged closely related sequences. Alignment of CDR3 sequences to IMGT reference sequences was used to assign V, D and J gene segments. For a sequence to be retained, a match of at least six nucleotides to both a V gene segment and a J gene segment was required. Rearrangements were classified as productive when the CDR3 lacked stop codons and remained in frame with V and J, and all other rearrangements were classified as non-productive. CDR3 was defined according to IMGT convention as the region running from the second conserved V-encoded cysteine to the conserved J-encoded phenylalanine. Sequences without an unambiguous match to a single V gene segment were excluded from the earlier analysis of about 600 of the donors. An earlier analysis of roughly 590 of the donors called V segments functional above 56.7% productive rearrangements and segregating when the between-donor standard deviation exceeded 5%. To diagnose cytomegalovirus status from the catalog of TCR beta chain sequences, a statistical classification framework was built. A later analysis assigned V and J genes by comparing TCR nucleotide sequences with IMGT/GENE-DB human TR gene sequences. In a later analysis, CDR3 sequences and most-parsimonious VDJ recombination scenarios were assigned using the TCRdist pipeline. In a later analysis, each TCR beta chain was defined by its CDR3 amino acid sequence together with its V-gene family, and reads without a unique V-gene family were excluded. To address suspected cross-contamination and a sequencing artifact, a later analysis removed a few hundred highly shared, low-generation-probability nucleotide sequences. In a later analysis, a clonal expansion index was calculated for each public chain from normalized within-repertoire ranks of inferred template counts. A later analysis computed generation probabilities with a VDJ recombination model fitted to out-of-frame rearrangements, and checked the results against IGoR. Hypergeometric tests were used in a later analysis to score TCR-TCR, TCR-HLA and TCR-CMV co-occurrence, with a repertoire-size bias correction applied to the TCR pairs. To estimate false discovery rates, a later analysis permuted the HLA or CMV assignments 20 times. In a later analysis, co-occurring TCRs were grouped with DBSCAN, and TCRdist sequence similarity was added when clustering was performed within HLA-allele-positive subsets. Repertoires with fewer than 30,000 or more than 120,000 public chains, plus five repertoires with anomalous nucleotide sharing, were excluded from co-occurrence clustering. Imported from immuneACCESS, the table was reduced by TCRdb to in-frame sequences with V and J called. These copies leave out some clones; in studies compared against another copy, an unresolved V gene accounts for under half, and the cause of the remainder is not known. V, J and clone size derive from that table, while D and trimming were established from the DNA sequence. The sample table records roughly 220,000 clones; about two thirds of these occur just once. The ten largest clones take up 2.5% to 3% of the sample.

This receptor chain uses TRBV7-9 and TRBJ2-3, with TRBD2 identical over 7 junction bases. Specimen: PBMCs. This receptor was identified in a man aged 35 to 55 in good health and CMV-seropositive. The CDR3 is CASSSAGDTDTQYF. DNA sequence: TGTGCCAGCAGCTCTGCGGGGGACACAGATACGCAGTATTTT.